This T cell receptor (beta chain) is from a study of preoperative IRX-2 immunotherapy in early breast cancer. Treatment specified: preoperative locoregional IRX-2 cytokine immunotherapy. Preoperative locoregional IRX-2 cytokine immunotherapy was tested in the phase Ib source study. Germline CDR1 is SGHAT and CDR2 is FQNNGV. This CDR3 spans 16 amino acids. Trimming removed 5 bases from V and 6 bases from J, with 19 bases in between. TCRdb's table, derived via immunoSEQ multiplex PCR, lists solely in-frame clones and lacks some. The sample consists of approximately 34,000 clones, nearly 95% of them appearing once.

Sample collection was performed from a patient treated with IRX-2 immunotherapy. This clonotype originated in a human donor with breast cancer. The V gene is TRBV11-2, the J gene TRBJ2-2; D is ambiguous. CDR3 nucleotide sequence: TGTGCCAGCAGCCCCCGTCACGCTAGAGAGGCCGGGGAGCTGTTTTTT. This translates into CASSPRHAREAGELFF. Full variable domain (remainder filled in from reference TRBV11-2 and TRBJ2-2): EAGVAQSPRYKIIEKRQSVAFWCNPISGHATLYWYQQILGQGPKLLIQFQNNGVVDDSQLPKDRFSAERLKGVDSTLKIQPAKLEDSAVYLCASSPRHAREAGELFFGEGSRLTVL.